These T cell receptor beta chains were read from a single sample in a study of glioma-infiltrating T cells after dendritic cell vaccination. Assay: immunoSEQ multiplex PCR; the TCRdb copy retains only in-frame clones and omits some. The sample consists of roughly 82,000 clones, approximately 90% of them appearing once. This specimen was blood, taken before dendritic cell vaccination. These receptors came from a human donor with glioblastoma. CDR3s include the opening cysteine and the closing phenylalanine or tryptophan. Each record gives: V gene, J gene, clone size, D gene, CDR3 protein, CDR3 DNA. The D gene is left open where the match is weak. Clone size appears in some rows only: once, few, many, or a class for an expanded clone.

>TRBV6-1|TRBJ2-3|NA|NA
CASRSIGYTQYF
TGTGCCAGCAGATCCATCGGGTATACGCAGTATTTT
>TRBV7-9|TRBJ1-1|NA|NA
CASSSGRDTTEAFF
TGTGCCAGCAGCTCCGGACGGGATACGACTGAAGCTTTCTTT
>TRBV30|TRBJ1-5|NA|NA
CAWSGASTQPQHF
TGTGCCTGGAGTGGGGCTTCGACCCAGCCCCAGCATTTT
>TRBV6-5|TRBJ1-1|NA|NA
CASSHKSGVTEAFF
TGTGCCAGCAGCCATAAATCGGGAGTCACTGAAGCTTTCTTT
>TRBV30|TRBJ2-2|NA|NA
CAWSVRLDRNTGELFF
TGTGCCTGGAGTGTAAGACTAGACCGGAACACCGGGGAGCTGTTTTTT
>TRBV5-1|TRBJ2-7|NA|TRBD2
CASSFQRGPYEQYF
TGCGCCAGCAGCTTCCAGCGGGGGCCCTACGAGCAGTACTTC
>TRBV5-1|TRBJ2-3|NA|TRBD2
CASSISGGADTQYF
TGCGCCAGCAGTATAAGCGGGGGCGCAGATACGCAGTATTTT
>TRBV2|TRBJ2-2|NA|NA
CASRISGSPGELFF
TGTGCCAGCAGGATTTCGGGGTCCCCCGGGGAGCTGTTTTTT
>TRBV18|TRBJ2-5|NA|NA
CASSPLGQSETQYF
TGTGCCAGCTCACCACTTGGTCAGTCGGAGACCCAGTACTTC
>TRBV9|TRBJ1-3|few|NA
CASSVEGRGNTIYF
TGTGCCAGCAGCGTAGAGGGGCGGGGAAACACCATATATTTT
>TRBV10-2|TRBJ1-1|NA|NA
CASTGNTEAFF
TGCGCCAGCACGGGGAACACTGAAGCTTTCTTT
>TRBV10-2|TRBJ1-5|NA|TRBD1
CASSPTGMNQPQHF
TGCGCCAGCAGCCCGACAGGGATGAATCAGCCCCAGCATTTT
>TRBV7-6|TRBJ2-2|NA|NA
CASSFIIERYPNTGELFF
TGTGCCAGCAGCTTCATAATCGAACGGTACCCGAACACCGGGGAGCTGTTTTTT
>TRBV28|TRBJ2-1|once|NA
CASSPGIFYNEQFF
TGTGCCAGCAGTCCAGGGATATTCTACAATGAGCAGTTCTTC
>TRBV19|TRBJ1-2|NA|TRBD1
CASSIRQGANYGYTF
TGTGCCAGTAGTATTAGACAGGGGGCTAACTATGGCTACACCTTC
>TRBV18|TRBJ1-6|NA|NA
CASSPQGSNSPLHF
TGTGCCAGCTCACCACAGGGGTCTAATTCACCCCTCCACTTT
>TRBV6-5|TRBJ2-7|once|TRBD1
CASSASGTGKEQYF
TGTGCCAGCAGTGCCTCCGGGACAGGGAAGGAGCAGTACTTC
>TRBV15|TRBJ2-7|NA|TRBD1
CATRHRGQREQYF
TGTGCCACCAGACATAGGGGGCAGCGAGAGCAGTACTTC
>TRBV9|TRBJ1-6|NA|TRBD1
CASSGGTGNSPLHF
TGTGCCAGCAGCGGAGGGACAGGGAATTCACCCCTCCACTTT
>TRBV9|TRBJ2-1|NA|TRBD2
CASTSGGVGYNEQFF
TGTGCCAGCACAAGCGGGGGGGTGGGTTACAATGAGCAGTTCTTC
>TRBV4-2|TRBJ2-3|once|NA
CASSQEAPADTQYF
TGTGCCAGCAGCCAAGAAGCCCCGGCAGATACGCAGTATTTT
>TRBV27|TRBJ2-1|NA|TRBD2
CASSESTSGRANEQFF
TGTGCCAGCAGTGAATCGACTAGCGGGAGGGCCAATGAGCAGTTCTTC
>TRBV13|TRBJ2-3|few|NA
CASSLLVAGNILTDTQYF
TGTGCCAGCAGCTTATTAGTGGCGGGTAACATACTCACAGATACGCAGTATTTT
>TRBV25-1|TRBJ2-5|NA|TRBD1
CASSEPTGEETQYF
TGTGCCAGCAGTGAACCGACAGGGGAAGAGACCCAGTACTTC
>TRBV29-1|TRBJ2-7|NA|TRBD2
CSTGTSRGGAYEQYF
TGCAGCACTGGGACTTCCCGGGGGGGCGCCTACGAGCAGTACTTC
>TRBV5-4|TRBJ2-3|NA|NA
CASSPRDPTDTQYF
TGTGCCAGCAGCCCCAGGGATCCGACAGATACGCAGTATTTT
>TRBV15|TRBJ1-1|NA|NA
CATSRGGLEAFF
TGTGCCACCAGCAGAGGAGGGCTTGAAGCTTTCTTT
>TRBV19|TRBJ1-5|NA|NA
CASSNRDSNQPQHF
TGTGCCAGTAGTAACCGGGATAGCAATCAGCCCCAGCATTTT
>TRBV7-8|TRBJ1-2|NA|NA
CASSLGEGGGYTF
TGTGCCAGCAGCTTAGGGGAGGGTGGGGGCTACACCTTC
>TRBV15|TRBJ2-1|few|TRBD2
CATSVGGAGDGYNEQFF
TGTGCCACCAGCGTCGGGGGAGCGGGAGACGGTTACAATGAGCAGTTCTTC
>TRBV6-1|TRBJ2-7|NA|TRBD1
CASSRDREAYEQYF
TGTGCCAGCAGTCGGGACAGGGAGGCCTACGAGCAGTACTTC
>TRBV29-1|TRBJ2-1|NA|TRBD1
CSIFGGAGGFHEQFF
TGCAGCATTTTTGGAGGGGCAGGGGGCTTTCATGAGCAGTTCTTC
>TRBV5-1|TRBJ2-7|NA|NA
CASTIGQAYEQYF
TGCGCCAGCACGATAGGACAAGCCTACGAGCAGTACTTC
>TRBV6-1|TRBJ1-1|NA|TRBD1
CATDRGPTEAFF
TGTGCCACGGACAGGGGGCCCACTGAAGCTTTCTTT
>TRBV30|TRBJ1-5|NA|TRBD1
CAWSAGQEYQPQHF
TGTGCCTGGAGTGCGGGACAGGAATATCAGCCCCAGCATTTT
>TRBV27|TRBJ1-1|NA|NA
CASSQQGVTTEAFF
TGTGCCAGCAGTCAGCAGGGTGTAACAACTGAAGCTTTCTTT
>TRBV9|TRBJ1-1|NA|NA
CASSVEGMNTEAFF
TGTGCCAGCAGCGTAGAGGGGATGAACACTGAAGCTTTCTTT
>TRBV19|TRBJ2-2|NA|TRBD1
CASGQQGLFGGELFF
TGTGCCAGTGGACAACAGGGGTTATTTGGCGGGGAGCTGTTTTTT
>TRBV7-9|TRBJ2-7|once|NA
CASSLGVGAGSYEQYF
TGTGCCAGCAGCTTAGGAGTTGGGGCCGGCTCCTACGAGCAGTACTTC
>TRBV11-2|TRBJ2-7|NA|NA
CASSLPGIGAFYEQYF
TGTGCCAGCAGCTTACCAGGGATCGGCGCCTTTTACGAGCAGTACTTC
>TRBV29-1|TRBJ2-1|NA|NA
CSVDVSEQFF
TGCAGCGTTGACGTGTCTGAGCAGTTCTTC
>TRBV6-5|TRBJ2-7|NA|NA
CASRKTVSYEQYF
TGTGCCAGCAGGAAGACAGTTTCCTACGAGCAGTACTTC
>TRBV11-3|TRBJ2-3|NA|NA
CASSLDRRRDTQYF
TGTGCCAGCAGCCTGGATCGACGGAGAGATACGCAGTATTTT
>TRBV4-1|TRBJ2-2|NA|TRBD2
CASSQATGGANTGELFF
TGCGCCAGCAGCCAAGCTACCGGGGGGGCCAACACCGGGGAGCTGTTTTTT
>TRBV6-1|TRBJ1-3|NA|NA
CASSEVQGVRNTIYF
TGTGCCAGCAGTGAAGTACAGGGTGTTCGGAACACCATATATTTT
>TRBV9|TRBJ2-1|NA|TRBD2
CASSLAGGLYNEQFF
TGTGCCAGCAGCCTAGCGGGGGGGCTATACAATGAGCAGTTCTTC